This T cell receptor beta chain was captured by sequencing in a study of blood T cells in healthy people across ages. Germline V gives CDR1 SGHKS, CDR2 YYEKEE (reference sequence). CDR3 length: 16 residues. Trimming removed 0 bases at V and 1 base at J, with 13 bases between. PCR was performed a second time for about 7 to 12 cycles using a sample-barcoded 5' primer and a J-beta primer mix. TCRdb passed the 5' RACE reads through MiXCR, listing each CDR3 protein once. The sample has roughly 2 million distinct CDR3 sequences, less than 50% seen once. The V and J genes are TRBV5-5 and TRBJ1-1; D gene uncertain. Sequencing input: blood. This clonotype was sampled from a woman aged 40 to 50 in good health. CDR3 in DNA: TGTGCCAGCAGCTTGGATCTTTCCCTCCCGAACACTGAAGCTTTCTTT. Its protein is CASSLDLSLPNTEAFF.